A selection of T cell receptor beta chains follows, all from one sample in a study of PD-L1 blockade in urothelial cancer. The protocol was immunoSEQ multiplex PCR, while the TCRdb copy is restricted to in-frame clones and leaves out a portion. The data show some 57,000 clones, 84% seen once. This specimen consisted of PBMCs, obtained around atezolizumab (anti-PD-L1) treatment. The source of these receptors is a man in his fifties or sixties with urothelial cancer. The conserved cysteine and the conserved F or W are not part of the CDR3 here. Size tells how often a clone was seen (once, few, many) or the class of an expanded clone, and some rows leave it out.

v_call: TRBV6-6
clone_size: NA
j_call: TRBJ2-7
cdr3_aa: ASSYFGTSNYEQY

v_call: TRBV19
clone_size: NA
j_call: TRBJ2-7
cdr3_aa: ASSQQNEQY

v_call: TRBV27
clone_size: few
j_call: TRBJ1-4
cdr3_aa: ASSALTGGDEKLF

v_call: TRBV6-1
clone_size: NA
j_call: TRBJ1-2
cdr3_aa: ASSEARENRGLLYGYT

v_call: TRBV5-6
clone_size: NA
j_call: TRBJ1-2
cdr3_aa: ASSSKTENGYT

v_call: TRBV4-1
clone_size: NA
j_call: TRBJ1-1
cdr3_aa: ASSRPGLDRGLKDTEAF

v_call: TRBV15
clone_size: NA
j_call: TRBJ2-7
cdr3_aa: ATSLLAGWSYEQY

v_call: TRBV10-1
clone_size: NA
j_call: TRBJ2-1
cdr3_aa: ASSPTASYNEQF

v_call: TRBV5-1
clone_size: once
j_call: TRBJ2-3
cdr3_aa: ASSLGDRGSTDTQY

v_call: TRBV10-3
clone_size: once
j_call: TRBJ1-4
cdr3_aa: AISDLGGEKLF

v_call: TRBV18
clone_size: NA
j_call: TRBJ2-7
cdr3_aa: ASSPGTRSYEQY

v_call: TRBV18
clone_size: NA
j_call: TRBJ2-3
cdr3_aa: ASSESPGTGYDTQY

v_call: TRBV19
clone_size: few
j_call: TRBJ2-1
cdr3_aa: ASSIRGQTYNEQF

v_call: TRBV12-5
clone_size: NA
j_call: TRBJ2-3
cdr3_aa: ASGHTLTGTDTQY

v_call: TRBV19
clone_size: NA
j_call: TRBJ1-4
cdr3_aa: ASSLYWGATNEKLF

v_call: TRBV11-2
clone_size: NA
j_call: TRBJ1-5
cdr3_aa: ASSRDRGVGQPQH

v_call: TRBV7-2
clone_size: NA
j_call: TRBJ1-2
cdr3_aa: ASSQTGNYGYT

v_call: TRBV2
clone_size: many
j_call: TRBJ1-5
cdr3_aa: ASSEVGGFNQPQH

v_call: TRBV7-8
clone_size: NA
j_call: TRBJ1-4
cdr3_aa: ASSLRVYIGEKLF

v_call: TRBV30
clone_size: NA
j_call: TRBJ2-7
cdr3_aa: ASHQGGYEQY

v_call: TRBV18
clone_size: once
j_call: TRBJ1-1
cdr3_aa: ASSSNPEAF

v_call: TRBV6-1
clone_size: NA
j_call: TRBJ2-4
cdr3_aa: ASRQGQGANIQY

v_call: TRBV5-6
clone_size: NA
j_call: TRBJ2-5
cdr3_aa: ASSLGAGGLETQY

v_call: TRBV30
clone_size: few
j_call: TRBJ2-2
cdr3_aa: ASRGRSTGELF

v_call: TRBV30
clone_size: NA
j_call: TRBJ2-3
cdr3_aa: AWSLTGFGTDTQY

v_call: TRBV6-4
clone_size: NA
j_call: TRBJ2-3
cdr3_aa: ASSDSASGGPDTQY

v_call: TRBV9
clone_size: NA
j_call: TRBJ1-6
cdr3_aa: ASSVQGQGGDSPLH

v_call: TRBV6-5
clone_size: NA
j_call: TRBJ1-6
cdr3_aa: ASRGATLGSPLH

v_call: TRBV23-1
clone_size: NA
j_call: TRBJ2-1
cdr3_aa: ASSRGTSVNNEQF

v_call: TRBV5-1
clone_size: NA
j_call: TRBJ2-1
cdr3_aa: ASSWTGVEQF

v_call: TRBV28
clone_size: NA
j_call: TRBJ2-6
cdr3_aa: ASSTYRSGANVLT

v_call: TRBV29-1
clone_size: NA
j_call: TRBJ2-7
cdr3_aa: SVEDSGLAGGGEQY

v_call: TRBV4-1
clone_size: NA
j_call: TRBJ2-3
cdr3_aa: ASSRKLATSTDTQY

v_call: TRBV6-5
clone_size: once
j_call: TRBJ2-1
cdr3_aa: ASSYSITGGSPGQF

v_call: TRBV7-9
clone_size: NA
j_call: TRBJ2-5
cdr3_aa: ASSLVGGETQY

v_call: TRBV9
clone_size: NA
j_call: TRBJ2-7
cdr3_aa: ASSVVPGGPYEQY

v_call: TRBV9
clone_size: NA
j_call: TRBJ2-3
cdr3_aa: ASSVAGLADTDTQY

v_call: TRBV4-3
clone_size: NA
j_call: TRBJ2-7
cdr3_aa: ASSSRDRSEQY

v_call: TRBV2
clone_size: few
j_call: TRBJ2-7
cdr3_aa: ASSETPGQAPYEQY

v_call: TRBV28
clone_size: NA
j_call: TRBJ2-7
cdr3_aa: ASEPAAGSYEQY

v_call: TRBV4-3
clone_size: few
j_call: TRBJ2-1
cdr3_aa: ASSHSSGYSANEQF

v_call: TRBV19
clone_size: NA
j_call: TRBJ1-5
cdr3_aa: ASTRTDSNQPQH

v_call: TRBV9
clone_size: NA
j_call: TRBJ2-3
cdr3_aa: ASSPRLAGSTDTQY

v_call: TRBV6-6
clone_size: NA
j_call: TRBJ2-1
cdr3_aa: ASSFTPDNEQF

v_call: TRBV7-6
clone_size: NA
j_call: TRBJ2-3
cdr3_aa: ASGPGLATDTQY

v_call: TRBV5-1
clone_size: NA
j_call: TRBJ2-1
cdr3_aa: ASSLGLNEQF

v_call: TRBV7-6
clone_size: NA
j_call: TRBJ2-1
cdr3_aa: ASSLVAGGLGEQF

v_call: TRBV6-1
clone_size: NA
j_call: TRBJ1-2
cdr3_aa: ASSEGGTAYNYGYT

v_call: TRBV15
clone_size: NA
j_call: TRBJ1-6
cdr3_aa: ATSRDRGRPLH